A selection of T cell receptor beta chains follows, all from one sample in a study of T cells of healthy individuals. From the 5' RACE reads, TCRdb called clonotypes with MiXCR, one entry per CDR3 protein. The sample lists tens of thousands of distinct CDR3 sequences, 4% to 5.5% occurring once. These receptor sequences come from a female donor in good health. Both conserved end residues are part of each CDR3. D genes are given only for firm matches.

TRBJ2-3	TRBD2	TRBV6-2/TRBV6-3	CASSLRLAGSTDTQYF
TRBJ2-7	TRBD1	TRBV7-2	CASSIDRAYEQYF
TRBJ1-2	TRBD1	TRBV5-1	CASSSGTASNYGYTF
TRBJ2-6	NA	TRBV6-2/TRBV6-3	CASSYSGPFSGANVLTF
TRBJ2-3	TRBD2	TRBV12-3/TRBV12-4	CASSPLGEGTDTQYF
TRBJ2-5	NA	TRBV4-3	CASSHAQGTKETQYF
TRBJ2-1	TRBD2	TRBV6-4	CASSRGLAPSSYNEQFF
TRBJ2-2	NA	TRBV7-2	CASSRGGFRIGELFF
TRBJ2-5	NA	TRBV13	CASSLGHKETQYF
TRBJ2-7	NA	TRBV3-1	CASSRRTALGEQYF
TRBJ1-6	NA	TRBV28	CASSLLSFRGPDYNSPLHF
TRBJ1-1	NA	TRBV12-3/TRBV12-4	CASSPDGGRTEAFF
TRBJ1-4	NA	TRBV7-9	CASSLTRELNEKLFF
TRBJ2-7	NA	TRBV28	CASSFTGIPSYEQYF
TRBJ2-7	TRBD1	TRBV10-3	CATSGGQLDEQYF
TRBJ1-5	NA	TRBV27	CASSLQGLANQPQHF
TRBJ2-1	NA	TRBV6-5	CASQLNSYNEQFF
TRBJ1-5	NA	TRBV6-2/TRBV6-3	CASSYRQGQLYSNQPQHF
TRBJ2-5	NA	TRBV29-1	CSGKETQYF
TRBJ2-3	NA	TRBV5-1	CASSSPRGADTQYF
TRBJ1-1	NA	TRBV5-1	CASSEEGMGTEAFF
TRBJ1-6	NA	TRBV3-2	CASSQGREKDNSPLHF
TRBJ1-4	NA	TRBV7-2	CASSQDRLEKLFF
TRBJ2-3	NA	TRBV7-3	CASSSWGGRTDTQYF
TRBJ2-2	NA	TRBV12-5	CASGFWVVQANTGELFF
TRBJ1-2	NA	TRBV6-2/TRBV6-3	CASSYSTTNYGYTF
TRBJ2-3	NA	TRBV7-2	CASSMGLGGLTDTQYF
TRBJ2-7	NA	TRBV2	CASSEAPTATYEQYF
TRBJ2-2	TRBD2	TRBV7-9	CASSPPGLGHTGELFF
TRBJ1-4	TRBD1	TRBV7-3	CASSVSGGAGEKLFF
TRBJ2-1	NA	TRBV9	CASSALGLWSYNEQFF
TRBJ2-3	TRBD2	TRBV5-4	CASSKGLAGETDTQYF
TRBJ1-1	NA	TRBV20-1	CSARGSLNTEAFF
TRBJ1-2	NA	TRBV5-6	CASSLATANYGYTF
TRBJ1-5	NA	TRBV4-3	CASSQDSGQPQHF
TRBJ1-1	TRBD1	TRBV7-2	CASSNRTRTGRRGTEAFF
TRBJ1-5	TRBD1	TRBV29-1	CSVGEQGASNQPQHF
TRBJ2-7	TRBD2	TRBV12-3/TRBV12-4	CASSPRASGEPYEQYF
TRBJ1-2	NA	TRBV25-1	CASSDQQGNPSRGYTF
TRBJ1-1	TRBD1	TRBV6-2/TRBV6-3	CASTTGDRVVNTEAFF
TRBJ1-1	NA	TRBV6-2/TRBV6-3	CASSYSRGIEAFF
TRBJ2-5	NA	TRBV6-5	CASQNGQGLQETQYF
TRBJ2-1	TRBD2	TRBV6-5	CASSPSSGRVDEQFF